These 26 T cell receptor beta chains were sequenced from one sample in a study of glioma-infiltrating T cells after dendritic cell vaccination. Sequenced by immunoSEQ multiplex PCR; TCRdb stores in-frame clones only, minus some. Of under 100,000 clones in the sample, more than 75% were seen once. The sequenced sample was blood, obtained before dendritic cell vaccination. Receptors were obtained from a human donor with glioblastoma.

CDR3 in amino acids: CAIMGQPNSPLHF. For the CDR3, the DNA is TGTGCCATCATGGGACAACCTAATTCACCCCTCCACTTT. The genes are TRBV10-3 and TRBJ1-6; D is perhaps TRBD1 (6 bases). Trimming stripped 7 bases from V and 6 bases from J, with 10 bases between. CDR1 is ENHRY and CDR2 is SYGVKD in the germline V gene. CDR3 length equals 13 residues.

This clone was detected many times. The rearrangement uses TRBV10-3 and TRBJ1-3; a possible D gene is TRBD1 (5 bases). Germline V gene sequence: CDR1 ENHRY, CDR2 SYGVKD. Trimming removed 8 bases from V and 2 bases from J, with 16 bases in between. The CDR3 runs 15 residues. The CDR3 nucleotides read TGTGCCATCGGGGCTGCTGACCTCGCTGGAAACACCATATATTTT. Translating it yields CAIGAADLAGNTIYF.

Note on this clone: A junction boundary mismatches the germline segment, possibly from a read error. The gene calls are TRBV7-7 and TRBJ1-2; TRBD1 agrees at 9 bases. The CDR3 loop spans 16 amino acids. From germline, CDR1 is SSHAT and CDR2 FNYEAQ (reference sequence). This CDR3 reads CASSAGSTGGRYGYTF. In nucleotides, the CDR3 is TGTGCTAGCAGCGCCGGGTCCACAGGGGGCCGGTATGGCTACACCTTC.

The chain uses TRBV4-2 and TRBJ2-1; TRBD2 agrees at 11 bases. This CDR3 region has 19 residues. V was clipped by 4 bases and J by 3 bases; unmatched bases: 14. Germline assignment: CDR1 LGHNA and CDR2 YNFKEQ. The CDR3 DNA reads TGTGCCAGCAGCCTAATTACTAGCGGGAGAGTAAGTGTCTACAATGAGCAGTTCTTC. This sequence encodes CASSLITSGRVSVYNEQFF.

This sequence joins TRBV6-5 and TRBJ1-2; 7 positions agree with TRBD1. CDR1 and CDR2 (germline): MNHEY, SVGAGI. Unmatched junction bases numbered 13, after V lost 4 bases and J lost 5 bases. The CDR3 has 16 residues. CDR3 loop: CASSSVGQGGRYGYTF. For the CDR3, the DNA is TGTGCCAGCAGTTCGGTCGGCCAAGGGGGCCGGTATGGCTACACCTTC.

The chain links TRBV30 to TRBJ2-5; D not resolved. The CDR3 contains 12 residues. Trimming cost V 5 bases and J 3 bases, with 10 bases left between them. The germline V gene has CDR1 GTSNPN and CDR2 SVGIG (reference sequence). CDR3 nucleotides: TGTGCCTGGGCAGGATATAAAGAGACCCAGTACTTC. Translation gives CAWAGYKETQYF.

The chain is built from TRBV7-9 and TRBJ2-1; TRBD2 agrees at 7 bases. J gave up 9 bases and V 6 bases, and 5 bases lay outside the gene matches. Germline CDR1 reads SEHNR; CDR2 reads FQNEAQ (reference sequence). The CDR3 is 12 residues long. In DNA form, the CDR3 reads TGTGCCAGCAGGGCGGGGGAGCCTGAGCAGTTCTTC. Its protein product is CASRAGEPEQFF.

The rearrangement uses TRBV7-3 and TRBJ2-5; D is unclear. V lost 0 bases and J lost 2, with 10 bases in between. Germline CDR1 and CDR2: SGHTA and FQGTGA. This CDR3 has 15 amino acids. The CDR3 loop is CASSLTVAVQETQYF. Written as DNA, the CDR3 is TGTGCCAGCAGCTTAACGGTGGCTGTACAAGAGACCCAGTACTTC.

The V gene is TRBV6-5, the J gene TRBJ2-1; D possibly corresponds to TRBD2 (5 bases). The CDR3 extends over 14 amino acids. V was trimmed by 10 bases and J by 6 bases, leaving 19 bases between them. Germline V gene sequence: CDR1 MNHEY, CDR2 SVGAGI. The CDR3: CATRGMRALNEQFF. CDR3 nucleotides: TGTGCCACTCGGGGTATGAGAGCCCTCAATGAGCAGTTCTTC.

This chain uses TRBV5-4 with TRBJ2-1; the match to TRBD2 covers 14 bases. The CDR3 runs to 15 residues. The V gene's germline CDR1 is SGHNT and CDR2 YYREEE (reference sequence). With V trimmed by 4 bases and J by 8 bases, 5 bases remained unmatched. The CDR3 DNA reads as TGTGCCAGCAGCCGACTAGCGGGGGGGCTTTATGAGCAGTTCTTC. As protein: CASSRLAGGLYEQFF.

V and J are TRBV25-1 and TRBJ1-1; D is possibly TRBD1 (5 bases). CDR1 and CDR2 from the germline V gene are MGHDK and SYGVNS. The CDR3 extends over 14 amino acids. V lost 8 bases and J lost 3, with 16 bases in between. The CDR3 nucleotides read TGTGCCAGCCATCCCGGGGGATGGTACACTGAAGCTTTCTTT. This translates into CASHPGGWYTEAFF.

The table lists this clone with a count of one. The chain couples TRBV27 to TRBJ2-1; 9 bases align to TRBD2. Germline CDR1 reads MNHEY; CDR2 reads SMNVEV (reference sequence). The CDR3 covers 14 residues. V was clipped by 5 bases and J by 9 bases; unmatched bases: 8. For the CDR3, the DNA is TGTGCCAGCAGTCCGGGGACTAGCTTCATTGAGCAGTTCTTC. It codes for CASSPGTSFIEQFF.

The chain carries TRBV5-1 and TRBJ2-3, with 8 bases lining up with TRBD2. The CDR3 runs to 14 residues. Per germline, CDR1 SGHRS and CDR2 YFSETQ. V shed 4 bases and J 3 bases; nucleotides not matched to a gene: 4. This CDR3 is CASSTSGGTDTQYF. The CDR3, as DNA: TGCGCCAGCAGCACCTCGGGGGGGACAGATACGCAGTATTTT.

The chain is built from TRBV7-2 and TRBJ2-3; 7 bases agree with TRBD2. In germline, CDR1 is SGHTA, CDR2 FQGNSA. This CDR3 is 16 amino acids long. V gave up 6 bases and J gave up 1 base; unmatched junction bases: 10. The CDR3 nucleotides are TGTGCCAGCAGTCTGGATGGTGCGGGGGGCACAGATACGCAGTATTTT. This sequence encodes CASSLDGAGGTDTQYF. The whole variable domain, remainder taken from reference TRBV7-2 and TRBJ2-3, is GAGVSQSPSNKVTEKGKDVELRCDPISGHTALYWYRQSLGQGLEFLIYFQGNSAPDKSGLPSDRFSAERTGGSVSTLTIQRTQQEDSAVYLCASSLDGAGGTDTQYFGPGTRLTVL.

The rearrangement joins TRBV30 to TRBJ2-5; 11 nucleotides align to TRBD2. This CDR3 contains 14 residues. The ends lost 2 bases at V and 4 bases at J; junction bases unmatched: 3. Looked up from germline, CDR1 is GTSNPN and CDR2 is SVGIG (reference sequence). The DNA for the CDR3 is TGTGCCTGGAGTAGACTAGCGGGAACAGAGACCCAGTACTTC. This gives the protein CAWSRLAGTETQYF.

This sequence joins TRBV7-2 and TRBJ1-2; tentatively, D is TRBD1 (5 bases). V was clipped by 6 bases and J by 6 bases, with 14 bases between them. The germline CDR1 and CDR2 sequences are SGHTA and FQGNSA. This CDR3 has 13 amino acids. CDR3 nucleotides: TGTGCCAGCAGACTCAACAGGAATCATGGCTACACCTTC. Translating it yields CASRLNRNHGYTF.

The chain recombines TRBV27 with TRBJ2-3; a possible D gene is TRBD2 (6 bases). Between the trimmed V and J ends, which lost 2 bases and 0 bases, there was a span of 9 bases. The germline gives CDR1 MNHEY, CDR2 SMNVEV (reference sequence). The CDR3 length is 15 residues. The CDR3 DNA reads as TGTGCCAGCAGTTTAGGACTACGTAGCACAGATACGCAGTATTTT. As protein: CASSLGLRSTDTQYF.

The sample holds a few counts of this clone. The V gene is TRBV19, the J gene TRBJ2-3, with a possible D match to TRBD2 (5 bases). The CDR3 extends over 14 amino acids. Germline CDR1 LNHDA, CDR2 SQIVND (reference sequence). The V end was cut by 5 bases, the J end by 5 bases, with 14 bases between. DNA for the CDR3: TGTGCCAGTAGTCAGTGGGGAGTCGGAGATACGCAGTATTTT. As protein: CASSQWGVGDTQYF.

This clone was seen more than once but under ten times. The rearrangement joins TRBV2 to TRBJ1-6, with D uncertain. Looked up from germline, CDR1 is SNHLY and CDR2 is FYNNEI. The CDR3 covers 15 residues. Trimming stripped 6 bases from V and 8 bases from J, with 17 bases between. Here the CDR3 reads CASREGRLVDSPLHF. CDR3 DNA sequence: TGTGCCAGCAGGGAGGGCAGGCTCGTGGATTCACCCCTCCACTTT.

The chain has TRBV18 and TRBJ2-5; D might be TRBD2 (5 bases). The CDR3 totals 14 residues. Germline CDR1 reads KGHSH; CDR2 reads LQKENI. Trimming pared 0 bases from V and 4 bases from J, leaving 9 bases between. The chain's CDR3 is CASSPPTTLETQYF. In DNA, the CDR3 is TGTGCCAGCTCACCACCGACTACCCTAGAGACCCAGTACTTC.

The V and J genes are TRBV2 and TRBJ1-2, with D uncertain. CDR1 and CDR2 (germline): SNHLY, FYNNEI. Trimming left V 6 bases short and J 6 bases short, with 17 bases between. This CDR3 comprises 14 residues. The DNA for the CDR3 is TGTGCCAGCAGAATTATGGGAGAGGGCCATGGCTACACCTTC. Its translation: CASRIMGEGHGYTF.

J is TRBJ2-5 and V is TRBV29-1; the D gene is possibly TRBD1 (6 bases). CDR3 length: 13 amino acids. The V and J ends lost 7 bases and 2 bases respectively, with 14 bases between them. Germline V gene lookup returns CDR1 SQVTM and CDR2 ANQGSEA. The CDR3 sequence: CSATWGRQETQYF. The CDR3 coding sequence is TGCAGCGCTACGTGGGGGCGGCAAGAGACCCAGTACTTC.

J is TRBJ2-6 and V is TRBV4-3, with 7 bases fitting TRBD1. This CDR3 region has 20 residues. With 0 bases clipped from V and 1 base from J, the junction kept 12 bases outside the gene matches. The germline gives CDR1 LGHNA, CDR2 YSLEER. CDR3 amino acids: CASSQDRQGQLFSGANVLTF. The CDR3, as DNA: TGCGCCAGCAGCCAAGATCGACAGGGACAGTTGTTTTCTGGGGCCAACGTCCTGACTTTC.

Only a few counts were recorded for this clone. The chain is built from TRBV5-6 and TRBJ1-3; tentatively, D is TRBD1 (6 bases). The V end was cut by 4 bases, the J end by 2 bases, with 13 bases between. This CDR3 is built from 15 residues. Germline CDR1 and CDR2: SGHDT and YYEEEE. The CDR3 DNA follows: TGTGCCAGCAGCCTACAGGGAAGGGCTGGAAACACCATATATTTT. This encodes CASSLQGRAGNTIYF.

The chain has TRBV16 and TRBJ1-2; no firm D call. V was shortened by 1 base and J by 4 bases, with 13 bases between the two germline ends. CDR3 length equals 15 residues. The germline CDR1 and CDR2 sequences are KGHSY and FQNENV. CDR3 region: CASSQFSTAGYGYTF. CDR3 nucleotide sequence: TGTGCCAGCAGCCAATTTTCTACAGCTGGCTATGGCTACACCTTC.

This chain links TRBV6-1 with TRBJ1-1; D not resolved. The CDR3 has 11 residues. Germline loops: CDR1 MNHNS, CDR2 SASEGT. Trimming pared 8 bases from V and 3 bases from J, leaving 7 bases between. The CDR3, as DNA: TGTGCCAGCCCCAGTTACACTGAAGCTTTCTTT. This translates into CASPSYTEAFF.